The T cell receptor beta chain described here comes from a study of blood T cells in healthy people across ages. Regarding the study as a whole: Considered underestimates were the diversity estimates obtained from one million T cells.

A sample-barcoded 5' primer and a J-beta primer mix were used in a second PCR of about 7 to 12 cycles. TCRdb fed the 5' RACE reads into MiXCR, producing one record per CDR3 protein. The sample includes roughly 800,000 distinct CDR3 sequences, roughly 60% seen only once; the top ten take 20% to 25%. A few counts support this clonotype. Its matching antigen is unknown. Sequencing was done on a sample of blood. The source is a man aged 25 to 40 in good health.

The CDR3 DNA reads TGTGCCACCCTGGGACAGGGGGCAGATGAGCAGTTCTTC. Translated: CATLGQGADEQFF. The rearrangement links TRBV10-3 to TRBJ2-1, with 12 bases aligning to TRBD1. This CDR3 has 13 amino acids. V shed 10 bases, J shed 8 bases, and the junction held 6 bases outside the gene matches. Germline V gives CDR1 ENHRY, CDR2 SYGVKD.